This T cell receptor beta chain is drawn from a study of cytomegalovirus exposure and HLA in healthy donors (dated by TCRdb to about 2017). At the level of the whole study: In an earlier analysis of 550 to 750 of the donors, 276 Gb of sequence data and roughly 100 million unique TCR beta sequences from 150 million to 200 million T cells were reported. The number of donors typed differed by locus, with roughly 620-630 for A, B, C, DRB1 and DQB1, around 500 for DQA1, 600 to 610 for DPA1, and approximately 470 for DPB1. The study used immunosequencing to profile the T cell repertoires of more than 650 subjects and linked those repertoires to cytomegalovirus serostatus. An earlier analysis of several hundred of the donors applied high-throughput TCR beta sequencing to assess whether each TCR beta V gene segment acted as functional or pseudogenic. A later genetic analysis took genome-wide SNP genotypes for about 55% of the roughly 670 donors and used that subset as a discovery cohort. Both class I and class II loci were covered by HLA typing, at four-digit resolution. A later analysis re-analyzed previously published TCR beta repertoires from 666 donors and added high-resolution HLA genotyping to study TCR occurrence patterns. Besides the first cohort of roughly 660 subjects, a separate validation cohort made up of roughly 130 different subjects was used. Because of strong linkage in the cohort, five DR-DQ haplotypes were treated as single units for association and clustering. The study was designed to test whether signatures of past pathogen exposure could be identified by cataloging public T cell receptors. Roughly 300 gigabases of sequencing data and approximately 85 million unique TCR sequences were included in an early release covering about 700 HLA-typed donors. Among the roughly 390 genotyped donors, under 90% belonged to the genetic ancestry cluster associated with self-reported Caucasian donors. The later analysis used no new phenotypic data to find candidate immune exposures, relying instead on TCR beta sequences and their occurrence across donors. Donor age, sex, ethnicity and CMV serostatus were compiled alongside the repertoire data. To predict cytomegalovirus infection status, the study combined high-throughput TCR immunosequencing, statistical association of individual TCRs with disease status, and machine learning. Every repertoire in the discovery cohort had been generated on one and the same sequencing platform. Among some 400 genotyped donors of the cohort, an average of roughly 240,000 unique TCR beta nucleotide sequences were sequenced per donor, 15% to 20% of them non-productive. The paper as a whole reports these results and caveats: The study gave a list of about 170 TCR beta chains associated with cytomegalovirus. In vitro tests confirmed that three of the cytomegalovirus-associated TCR beta chains recognize cytomegalovirus antigens. CMV serostatus was the only immune exposure information available for the cohort. Strong co-occurrence of HLA alleles, especially DR and DQ, made assigning TCR associations to individual alleles difficult. In an earlier analysis of around 600 of the donors, most TCR beta V segments appeared in productive rearrangements about 87% or about 30% of the time, broadly matching IMGT annotations. Because the 87-base-pair reads could not distinguish some IMGT-functional V segments, including TRBV6-2 and TRBV6-3, those segments were excluded. A group of highly shared sequence variants was considered likely to be a technical artifact of the sequencing pipeline. In a later genetic analysis, a missense DCLRE1C variant was associated with V-gene and J-gene trimming of TCR beta chains, and the association was replicated in an independent cohort. In a later analysis, 16,951 TCR beta sequences were associated with specific HLA alleles at a false discovery rate of 0.05. According to a later genetic analysis, donors in an Asian-associated ancestry cluster had fewer N-insertions in productive TCRs than the approximately 650-donor mean. Cytomegalovirus status was reported to be diagnosed by the classifier with high specificity and sensitivity in both the original and validation cohorts. The authors suggested that the approach could potentially be extended to other disease states and immunological phenotypes. Presence/absence analyses assumed roughly uniform sequencing depth across donors, an assumption that may not hold. In a later analysis, the rate of TCR association differed among HLA loci, with DRB1 alleles having the most associated TCRs and HLA-C alleles having the fewest. Because HLA typing was unavailable for some donors at each locus, only the typed subset was used in association tests. In a later analysis, HLA-associated TCR beta chains were found to be more clonally expanded and to have lower generation probabilities than equally common non-associated chains. A later analysis found that most CMV-associated TCR beta chains appeared HLA-restricted, with HLA associations seemingly driven largely by CMV exposure. In this cohort, only TCR beta chains were sequenced, and detectable features were limited by the absence of alpha or paired-chain data. A further reported finding was that TCR beta sequences accurately predicted the HLA-A and HLA-B alleles for most subjects in the first cohort. Correlated functional status among segregating V segments might reflect linkage disequilibrium, but an unknown experimental factor could not be ruled out. Several of the top co-occurrence clusters appeared to be linked to parvovirus B19, influenza, CMV and Epstein-Barr virus, according to a later analysis. Because counts were too low, 15 to 20 rarely observed V segments, including chromosome 9 orphons, were excluded from the earlier analysis of roughly 580 of the donors. Most TCR sequences were seen in very few donors, while some public TCRs were found in many individuals.

Libraries came from the immunoSEQ multiplex PCR assay. For the multiplex PCR, a mixture combining 60 forward primers for TCR Vbeta segments and 13 reverse primers for TCR Jbeta segments was used. The CDR3 region of rearranged TCR beta genes was amplified from genomic DNA with a multiplex PCR assay. Amplified TCR beta libraries were sequenced as 87-base-pair reads on the Illumina HiSeq System. On the study's bioinformatics: A later analysis tallied around 87 million unique TCR beta chains across the 600 to 700 repertoires, and approximately 11 million of those chains were shared by two or more donors. Raw reads were error-corrected and collapsed into unique sequences with a nearest-neighbor algorithm that merged closely related sequences to remove PCR and sequencing errors. To assign V, D and J gene segments, CDR3 sequences were aligned to IMGT reference sequences. For a sequence to be retained, a match of at least six nucleotides to both a V gene segment and a J gene segment was required. A rearrangement was called productive if the CDR3 had no stop codons and remained in frame with V and J, and every other rearrangement was called non-productive. Following IMGT convention, CDR3 was defined as the stretch from the second conserved V-encoded cysteine up to the conserved J-encoded phenylalanine. Sequences without an unambiguous match to a single V gene segment were excluded from the earlier analysis of approximately 600 of the donors. In an earlier analysis of around 600 of the donors, V segments were called functional above 56.7% productive rearrangements and were called segregating when the between-donor standard deviation exceeded 5%. A statistical classification framework was built for diagnosing cytomegalovirus status from the catalog of TCR beta chain sequences. In a later analysis, TCR nucleotide sequences were compared against IMGT/GENE-DB human TR gene sequences so that V and J genes could be assigned. Using the TCRdist pipeline, a later analysis assigned CDR3 sequences along with most-parsimonious VDJ recombination scenarios. In a later analysis, each TCR beta chain was defined by its CDR3 amino acid sequence together with its V-gene family, and reads lacking a unique V-gene family were excluded. As a way to deal with suspected cross-contamination and a sequencing artifact, a later analysis dropped over 550 nucleotide sequences that were highly shared and had low generation probability. A later analysis calculated a clonal expansion index for each public chain from normalized within-repertoire ranks of inferred template counts. In a later analysis, generation probabilities were computed with a VDJ recombination model fitted to out-of-frame rearrangements, and the resulting probabilities were checked against IGoR. Hypergeometric tests were used in a later analysis to score TCR-TCR, TCR-HLA and TCR-CMV co-occurrence, with a repertoire-size bias correction applied to the TCR pairs. To estimate false discovery rates, a later analysis permuted the HLA or CMV assignments 20 times. In a later analysis, co-occurring TCRs were grouped using DBSCAN, and TCRdist sequence similarity was added for clustering within HLA-allele-positive subsets. Repertoires with fewer than 30,000 or more than 120,000 public chains, plus five repertoires with anomalous nucleotide sharing, were excluded from co-occurrence clustering. Here the immuneACCESS table is served through TCRdb, limited to in-frame sequences with V and J called. Missing clones are a known gap in these copies; in checked studies unresolved V genes cover under half, and the rest lacks a known reason. That table gives V, J and clone size, and the DNA gave D and trimming. This sample is represented by under 200,000 clones; 82% of them were singletons. Roughly 1.6% of the sample belongs to the ten largest clones.

The cohort comprised some 730 healthy bone marrow donors. Cohort members were all nominally healthy when sampled, although unrecorded immune exposures were likely present. The donor was CMV seropositive and belonged to the group of more than 250 seropositive cohort members. Each donor provided a peripheral blood sample, and peripheral blood mononuclear cells were used for TCR beta sequencing. The Qiagen DNeasy Blood Extraction Kit was used to extract genomic DNA from the blood cell samples. According to the germline V gene (reference sequence), CDR1 reads MNHEY and CDR2 reads SMNVEV. From its cysteine to its phenylalanine, the CDR3 spans 14 amino acids. Only CDR3 DNA is held: 42 bases, read in frame from base 1. Trimming at the junction amounts to 2 bases on V and 3 bases on J, and the germline ends lie 8 bases apart. Comments on this clone: The target of this receptor is not known. No much larger clonotype is one base removed from it; base qualities were not supplied.

The rearrangement joined TRBV27 to TRBJ1-3, with the D segment identity uncertain. The TCR originated in a girl aged 10 to 17 in good health and CMV-seropositive. Sequenced input: PBMCs. The sequenced DNA is TGTGCCAGCAGTTTAGGCGGGAATGGAAACACCATATATTTT. Its protein product is CASSLGGNGNTIYF.